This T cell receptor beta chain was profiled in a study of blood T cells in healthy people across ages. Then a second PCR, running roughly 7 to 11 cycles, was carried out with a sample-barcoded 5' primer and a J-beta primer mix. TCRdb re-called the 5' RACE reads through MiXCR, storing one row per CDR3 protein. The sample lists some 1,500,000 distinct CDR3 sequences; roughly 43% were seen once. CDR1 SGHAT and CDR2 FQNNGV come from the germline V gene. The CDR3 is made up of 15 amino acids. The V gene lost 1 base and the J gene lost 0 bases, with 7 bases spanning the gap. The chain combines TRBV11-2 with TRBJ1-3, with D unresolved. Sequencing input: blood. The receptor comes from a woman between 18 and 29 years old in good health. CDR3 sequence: CASSLVGFSGNTIYF. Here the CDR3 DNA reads TGTGCCAGCAGCTTAGTAGGGTTCTCTGGAAACACCATATATTTT.